The TCR beta chain under discussion was sequenced for a study of blood T cell repertoires in COVID-19 (dated by TCRdb to 2020 to 2021). Looking at the study overall: The collaborator samples originated in the United States, Italy and Spain and spanned the acute and convalescent phases of COVID-19. Samples came from the ongoing ImmuneRACE study (first 160 participants) plus 1,254 subjects from 6 global collaborators. Sample metadata almost always included a de-identified subject ID, COVID-19 status, age in years and sex. Subjects who had been exposed to COVID-19, were actively infected with it, or had recovered from it provided the deeply sampled blood TCRbeta repertoires that made up the dataset. The repertoires were made available in a free public database intended to serve as a resource for research on the immune response to SARS-CoV-2. Where available, HLA class I and class II types were obtained from metadata supplied by the sample provider rather than from assay-based typing. The prospective study material was composed of cDNA or gDNA derived from T cells, B-cell-depleted T cells, or PBMCs. Summary of the overall study and its limitations: The amount of clinical and demographic metadata varied by source and participant and was provided uncurated.

TCRbeta CDR3 regions were amplified from genomic DNA using the immunoSEQ Assay, a bias-controlled multiplex PCR. From the authors' description of their analysis: Nucleated cell counts per sample were estimated from amplification of reference gene primers within the assay. To quantify the absolute abundance of each unique TCRbeta CDR3 rearrangement, sequence reads were collapsed and filtered. For each sample, productive Simpson clonality was calculated as the square root of Simpson's diversity index across productive rearrangements. The table comes from immuneACCESS by way of TCRdb, which keeps in-frame sequences with V and J called. Part of the clones is missing from these tables; in studies checked, under half for an unresolved V gene and the rest for unknown reasons. The V and J calls and clone size were taken over from that table, and D and trimming were inferred from the DNA. Across this sample there are about 190,000 clones, with about 88% seen only once. Roughly 6.2% of the sample is in the top ten clones.

CDR3 length: 15 amino acids, cysteine to phenylalanine. Only the CDR3 DNA stays, 45 bases, in frame from base 1. In the germline V gene, CDR1 corresponds to MNHEY and CDR2 to SVGEGT. The germline V and J ends show losses of 5 bases and 7 bases respectively, and no gene match explains 7 bases of the junction. This clone was seen a handful of times. The antigen this receptor binds is unknown. Within one base of it there is no much larger clone, and no base qualities were kept. Another Seattle source contributed samples from volunteer blood donors who had recovered from COVID-19. The collaborating institutions used their own protocols to collect whole blood in K2EDTA tubes. For TCRbeta analysis, collaborators shipped samples in one of three forms: frozen whole blood, isolated PBMCs, or DNA extracted from either of those sample types.

Sequenced sample: peripheral blood. The chain was built from TRBV6-2 or TRBV6-3 and TRBJ2-2; the junction holds 10 bases that match TRBD1. The sequence was obtained from a woman in her thirties or forties who had recovered from COVID-19. The nucleotide sequence reads TGTGCCAGCAGTCTGACAGGGGGCGCGGGCGGGGAGCTGTTTTTT. Its protein product is CASSLTGGAGGELFF.